These 23 T cell receptor beta chains share one sample of origin, sequenced in a study of cytotoxic CD8 clonotypes in ibrutinib-treated CLL. Generated by immunoSEQ multiplex PCR, the TCRdb table keeps only in-frame clones and is missing some. The sample carries under 300,000 clones, more than 70% recorded once. Sequencing was performed on PBMCs, taken at disease progression, from a patient treated with ibrutinib. The source is a human donor with chronic lymphocytic leukemia.

The J gene is TRBJ1-4, the V gene TRBV6-1; D gene uncertain. V lost 5 bases, J lost 7 bases, and 11 bases lay in between. Germline V gives CDR1 MNHNS, CDR2 SASEGT. The CDR3 loop spans 13 amino acids. CDR3 nucleotides: TGTGCCAGCAGTCTGGGAGGAAGTGAAAAACTGTTTTTT. Translation gives CASSLGGSEKLFF.

This chain joins TRBV11-2 and TRBJ2-7; D may be TRBD1 (6 bases). The CDR3 is 12 amino acids. Trimming cost V 0 bases and J 8 bases, with 8 bases left between them. Germline CDR1 reads SGHAT; CDR2 reads FQNNGV. CDR3 DNA sequence: TGTGCCAGCAGCTTAGAGAGGGACAAGCAGTACTTC. Protein product: CASSLERDKQYF.

V gene TRBV4-1 combines with J gene TRBJ2-5; 16 positions match TRBD2. CDR3 length: 17 amino acids. Germline V lookup: CDR1 MGHRA, CDR2 YSYEKL. Trimming at V came to 4 bases and at J to 3 bases, leaving 5 bases not matched to a gene. The CDR3 loop reads CASSRGTSGRVKETQYF. In DNA, the CDR3 is TGCGCCAGCAGCCGAGGGACTAGCGGGAGGGTGAAAGAGACCCAGTACTTC.

The rearrangement uses TRBV5-1 and TRBJ2-7, with D tentatively TRBD2 (5 bases). CDR3 length equals 14 residues. Germline V gives CDR1 SGHRS, CDR2 YFSETQ. V was shortened by 2 bases and J by 4 bases, with 13 bases between the two germline ends. Written as DNA, the CDR3 is TGCGCCAGCAGCTTCTCCGGGATACAGTACGAGCAGTACTTC. Its protein is CASSFSGIQYEQYF.

To note about this clone: Distinct nucleotide sequences in the sample also encode this CDR3. This rearrangement joins TRBV19 to TRBJ2-7, with D hard to call. Germline V gives CDR1 LNHDA, CDR2 SQIVND (reference sequence). The CDR3 loop spans 13 amino acids. Trimming removed 5 bases from V and 1 base from J, with 9 bases in between. This CDR3 reads CASSRDGSYEQYF. The DNA of the CDR3 is TGTGCCAGTAGTCGCGACGGTTCCTACGAGCAGTACTTC.

This clone was detected a few times. The CDR3 nucleotides read TGTGCCAGCAGTTATGGCACAGGGGCCTATGGCTACACCTTC. It yields the protein CASSYGTGAYGYTF. This sequence joins TRBV28 and TRBJ1-2; TRBD1 agrees at 7 bases. CDR3 size: 14 residues. Germline V CDR1 and CDR2: MDHEN, SYDVKM. After removal of 4 bases from V and 4 bases from J, the junction contained 6 bases not matched to a gene.

The chain uses TRBV28 and TRBJ1-2; tentative D call: TRBD1 (5 bases). Germline CDR1 and CDR2: MDHEN and SYDVKM. This CDR3 comprises 11 residues. The ends were cut back, 5 bases at V and 13 bases at J, with 14 bases in the middle. The CDR3 region has the DNA TGTGCCAGCAGTCTCACTTCAGGGTGCACCTTC. Protein sequence: CASSLTSGCTF.

The chain joins TRBV7-9 to TRBJ2-1, with D perhaps being TRBD1 or TRBD2 (6 bases each). This CDR3 has 18 residues. Germline CDR1 reads SEHNR; CDR2 reads FQNEAQ (reference sequence). V was clipped by 0 bases and J by 6 bases, with 21 bases between them. The CDR3 bases are TGTGCCAGCAGCTTAGCCCAACTGGAGGGGGGCCGGTTCAATGAGCAGTTCTTC. Translated, it gives CASSLAQLEGGRFNEQFF.

The gene calls are TRBV7-2 and TRBJ2-5, with 7 bases aligning to TRBD2. V lost 1 base to trimming and J lost 3 bases; unmatched junction nucleotides: 8. The CDR3 spans 16 residues. Germline CDR1 and CDR2: SGHTA and FQGNSA. The CDR3 DNA sequence: TGTGCCAGCAGCTTAGTGAGTTCTAGCGGAAAAGAGACCCAGTACTTC. Translating it yields CASSLVSSSGKETQYF.

The V call is TRBV4-1, the J call TRBJ2-3; 8 bases are shared with TRBD1. The CDR3 runs to 16 residues. The ends lost 5 bases at V and 0 bases at J; junction bases unmatched: 7. Germline CDR1 is MGHRA and CDR2 is YSYEKL. CDR3 nucleotides: TGCGCCAGCAGCAAGACAGGGGATTCTAGCACAGATACGCAGTATTTT. This encodes CASSKTGDSSTDTQYF.

The genes are TRBV11-3 and TRBJ1-4; 7 bases line up with TRBD1. Looked up from germline, CDR1 is SGHNT and CDR2 is YENEEA. Trimming removed 3 bases from V and 11 bases from J; junction bases left unmatched: 6. This CDR3 is built from 13 residues. For the CDR3, the DNA is TGTGCCAGCAGCTTCGTCGACAGGGAGAAACTGTTTTTT. Translating gives CASSFVDREKLFF.

This chain uses TRBV7-3 with TRBJ2-4; TRBD1 agrees at 7 bases. The J segment lost 4 bases and the V segment lost 2 bases, leaving 11 bases of the junction unmatched. Germline V gene sequence: CDR1 SGHTA, CDR2 FQGTGA. The length of the CDR3 is 17 residues. The CDR3 loop reads CASSLFPGTEGKNIQYF. CDR3 sequence (DNA): TGTGCCAGCAGCTTATTCCCAGGGACAGAAGGGAAAAACATTCAGTACTTC.

The V and J genes are TRBV5-3 and TRBJ2-3, with D hard to call. TRBV5-3 has ORF status, its function being uncertain. V lost 3 bases to trimming and J lost 0 bases, with 8 bases between them. The CDR3 covers 14 residues. Here the CDR3 reads CARSWAESTDTQYF. CDR3 DNA sequence: TGTGCCAGAAGCTGGGCAGAGAGCACAGATACGCAGTATTTT.

The gene calls are TRBV6-5 and TRBJ2-5, with TRBD1 matching over 8 bases. Germline CDR1 MNHEY, CDR2 SVGAGI. The V and J ends lost 2 bases and 12 bases, in that order; junction bases with no gene match: 2. This CDR3 is built from 11 residues. The DNA of the CDR3 is TGTGCCAGCAGTTACCAGGGACAGGAGTACTTC. Amino acid sequence: CASSYQGQEYF.

V gene TRBV5-1 combines with J gene TRBJ2-7; 10 bases agree with TRBD2. With V trimmed by 5 bases and J by 4 bases, 9 bases remained unmatched. From germline, CDR1 is SGHRS and CDR2 YFSETQ. The CDR3 totals 15 residues. The CDR3 protein is CASSGASGRGYEQYF. CDR3 DNA sequence: TGCGCCAGCAGTGGGGCTAGCGGGAGAGGATACGAGCAGTACTTC.

As for this clone: In the same sample, other DNA sequences code for this CDR3. The chain is built from TRBV7-9 and TRBJ1-2, with unresolved D. The germline CDR1 and CDR2 sequences are SEHNR and FQNEAQ (reference sequence). Trimming cost V 0 bases and J 0 bases, with 11 bases left between them. The CDR3 sequence is 16 residues long. The CDR3 nucleotides are TGTGCCAGCAGCTTAGCGGTCGGGCAGACTAACTATGGCTACACCTTC. Translated: CASSLAVGQTNYGYTF.

V and J are TRBV18 and TRBJ2-7, with TRBD2 matching over 7 bases. Germline V lookup: CDR1 KGHSH, CDR2 LQKENI. With 2 bases clipped from V and 2 bases from J, the junction kept 15 bases outside the gene matches. The CDR3 runs 18 residues. The CDR3: CASSPGIFWEGVTYEQYF. Here the CDR3 DNA reads TGTGCCAGCTCACCAGGCATTTTTTGGGAGGGCGTGACCTACGAGCAGTACTTC.

This clone was seen only a few times. Other nucleotide sequences from this sample produce the same CDR3. The chain links TRBV9 to TRBJ1-1; TRBD1 matches 8 bases. CDR3 length: 14 amino acids. Per germline, CDR1 SGDLS and CDR2 YYNGEE. V lost 4 bases to trimming and J lost 5 bases; unmatched junction nucleotides: 7. The CDR3 DNA reads TGTGCCAGCAGCTCCAGGACAGGGCTTACTGAAGCTTTCTTT. Translating gives CASSSRTGLTEAFF. Using reference TRBV9 and TRBJ1-1 for the parts outside the CDR3, the full variable domain is DSGVTQTPKHLITATGQRVTLRCSPRSGDLSVYWYQQSLDQGLQFLIQYYNGEERAKGNILERFSAQQFPDLHSELNLSSLELGDSALYFCASSSRTGLTEAFFGQGTRLTVV.

V usage is TRBV27 and J usage is TRBJ2-7; TRBD1 is a possible D gene (6 bases). V lost 7 bases and J 7 bases, leaving 11 bases between the germline ends. The CDR3 covers 11 residues. The germline V gene has CDR1 MNHEY and CDR2 SMNVEV (reference sequence). This CDR3 reads CASTRGTEQYF. The CDR3 DNA reads as TGTGCCAGCACCAGGGGAACGGAGCAGTACTTC.

The V call is TRBV4-1, the J call TRBJ2-1, with 9 bases lining up with TRBD2. In germline, CDR1 is MGHRA, CDR2 YSYEKL. V lost 3 bases, J lost 6 bases, and 9 bases stayed unmatched. The CDR3 is 16 residues long. This CDR3 reads CASSHLGAGGPNEQFF. Here the CDR3 DNA reads TGCGCCAGCAGCCACCTAGGGGCGGGGGGGCCCAATGAGCAGTTCTTC.

The chain uses TRBV9 and TRBJ1-4; no clear D gene. This CDR3 contains 14 residues. Germline CDR1 reads SGDLS; CDR2 reads YYNGEE. V shed 4 bases and J shed 0 bases, with 7 bases lying between them. CDR3 in amino acids: CASSPEPTNEKLFF. The CDR3 region has the DNA TGTGCCAGCAGCCCCGAGCCAACTAATGAAAAACTGTTTTTT.

A few counts support this clone. The chain is built from TRBV7-6 and TRBJ2-3, with a possible D match to TRBD2 (5 bases). This CDR3 has 14 amino acids. V was shortened by 5 bases and J by 4 bases, with 13 bases between the two germline ends. Germline lookup yields CDR1 SGHVS and CDR2 FNYEAQ. DNA of the CDR3: TGTGCCAGCAGCGTTAGCGAGGCGTCAGATACGCAGTATTTT. Its translation: CASSVSEASDTQYF.

The V call is TRBV29-1, the J call TRBJ1-2; no reliable D call. The V end lost 2 bases, the J end lost 6 bases, and 16 bases lay between the germline ends. The germline CDR1 and CDR2 sequences are SQVTM and ANQGSEA. The length of the CDR3 is 14 residues. CDR3 residues: CSVERAAPRDGYTF. The CDR3 nucleotides are TGCAGCGTTGAACGGGCGGCTCCAAGAGATGGCTACACCTTC.